What follows are 18 T cell receptor beta chains derived from one specimen sequenced in a study of T-cell memory formation after mild COVID-19. TCRdb called the 5' RACE reads again in MiXCR, with one record for every CDR3 protein. The sample yields around 300,000 distinct CDR3 sequences, around 13% seen once. Sequencing was carried out using PBMCs or a T cell subset sorted from them (not recorded which). The receptors stem from a man between 18 and 35 years old who had mild COVID-19 (a few samples of this study predate the infection). Cell type and time point are not known.

The chain joins TRBV12-3 or TRBV12-4 to TRBJ2-1; D unclear. V was cut by 5 bases and J by 10 bases, with 9 bases left in between. This CDR3 is built from 11 residues. The CDR3 loop is CASSRQIEQFF. The CDR3 DNA follows: TGTGCCAGCAGTCGCCAGATAGAGCAGTTCTTC.

The V gene is TRBV6-5, the J gene TRBJ2-5; TRBD2 matches 9 bases. Germline CDR1 is MNHEY and CDR2 is SVGAGI. J lost 6 bases, V lost 2 bases, and 7 bases had no gene match. The CDR3 loop spans 15 amino acids. CDR3 bases: TGTGCCAGCAGTTACAGTAGCGGGGGAAGGAAGACCCAGTACTTC. Amino acid sequence: CASSYSSGGRKTQYF.

The chain joins TRBV6-2 or TRBV6-3 to TRBJ2-1; the D gene is possibly TRBD1 (5 bases). The CDR3 consists of 13 residues. Deletions cut 8 bases from V and 6 bases from J, with 14 bases between. Germline V lookup: CDR1 MNHEY, CDR2 SVGEGT. In nucleotides, the CDR3 is TGTGCCAGCTCTAGGGGATGGGGCAATGAGCAGTTCTTC. As protein: CASSRGWGNEQFF.

This sequence joins TRBV28 and TRBJ1-5; D not resolved. V lost 3 bases, J lost 1 base, and 7 bases lay in between. CDR1 and CDR2 (germline): MDHEN, SYDVKM. This CDR3 is 14 amino acids long. The CDR3 DNA sequence: TGTGCCAGCAGTTTTCCCGTGAGCAATCAGCCCCAGCATTTT. This encodes CASSFPVSNQPQHF. The whole variable domain, remainder taken from reference TRBV28 and TRBJ1-5, is DVKVTQSSRYLVKRTGEKVFLECVQDMDHENMFWYRQDPGLGLRLIYFSYDVKMKEKGDIPEGYSVSREKKERFSLILESASTNQTSMYLCASSFPVSNQPQHFGDGTRLSIL.

The table lists this clonotype with a few counts. V is TRBV29-1 and J is TRBJ2-5; D is perhaps TRBD2 (6 bases). This CDR3 spans 12 amino acids. CDR1 SQVTM and CDR2 ANQGSEA come from the germline V gene. Deletions cut 7 bases from V and 5 bases from J, with 14 bases between. The CDR3 loop is CSGGDGPETQYF. CDR3 nucleotides: TGCAGCGGGGGGGACGGGCCCGAGACCCAGTACTTC.

The V gene is TRBV7-8, the J gene TRBJ1-2; TRBD1 agrees at 7 bases. The germline CDR1 and CDR2 sequences are SGHVS and FQNEAQ. The V and J ends lost 5 bases and 0 bases, in that order; junction bases with no gene match: 6. The length of the CDR3 is 15 residues. The CDR3 sequence: CASSLGTEPNYGYTF. Written as DNA, the CDR3 is TGTGCCAGCAGCCTCGGGACAGAGCCTAACTATGGCTACACCTTC. Full variable domain (missing parts from reference TRBV7-8 and TRBJ1-2): GAGVSQSPRYKVAKRGQDVALRCDPISGHVSLFWYQQALGQGPEFLTYFQNEAQLDKSGLPSDRFFAERPEGSVSTLKIQRTQQEDSAVYLCASSLGTEPNYGYTFGSGTRLTVV.

This chain joins TRBV27 and TRBJ1-6; D is perhaps TRBD1 (5 bases). The CDR3 consists of 14 residues. Germline V lookup: CDR1 MNHEY, CDR2 SMNVEV (reference sequence). Trimming took off 3 bases at V and 11 bases at J, with 14 bases between the two ends. The CDR3 bases are TGTGCCAGCAGTTTTACCCCCCCAGGGACACCCCTCCACTTT. Amino acid sequence: CASSFTPPGTPLHF.

The rearrangement joins TRBV20-1 to TRBJ1-5, with TRBD1 identical over 10 bases. V was pared by 3 bases and J by 5 bases, with 10 bases of the junction left unmatched. From germline, CDR1 is DFQATT and CDR2 SNEGSKA (reference sequence). This CDR3 is 16 amino acids long. The CDR3 DNA is TGCAGTGCTAGGGAGACCCTGACAGGGGGCGATCAGCCCCAGCATTTT. Translating gives CSARETLTGGDQPQHF.

The chain joins TRBV7-2 to TRBJ1-2; 9 bases are a match to TRBD1. Trimming removed 4 bases from V and 4 bases from J; junction bases left unmatched: 10. This CDR3 region has 16 residues. CDR1 is SGHTA and CDR2 is FQGNSA in the germline V gene. CDR3 bases: TGTGCCAGCAGCTCGTCCGGGACAGGGAAATTCTATGGCTACACCTTC. Protein: CASSSSGTGKFYGYTF.

Many counts were recorded for this clonotype. The genes are TRBV7-2 and TRBJ2-2; D is possibly TRBD1 (5 bases). Trimming removed 1 base at V and 7 bases at J, with 7 bases between. The V gene's germline CDR1 is SGHTA and CDR2 FQGNSA. CDR3 length equals 13 residues. In nucleotides, the CDR3 is TGTGCCAGCAGCTTAGTGGGGCTCGGGGAGCTGTTTTTT. Translated: CASSLVGLGELFF.

The chain is built from TRBV6-5 and TRBJ2-3; 7 bases line up with TRBD1. The CDR3 consists of 15 residues. V lost 10 bases, J lost 4 bases, and 14 bases stayed unmatched. Germline assignment: CDR1 MNHEY and CDR2 SVGAGI. The chain's CDR3 is CANQTGCVLADTQYF. The CDR3 coding sequence is TGTGCCAACCAGACAGGGTGCGTGCTCGCAGATACGCAGTATTTT.

This clonotype has more than one count but fewer than ten. V and J are TRBV4-3 and TRBJ2-5; TRBD2 agrees at 10 bases. CDR3 length equals 15 residues. V gave up 6 bases and J gave up 3 bases; unmatched junction bases: 7. Germline CDR1 reads LGHNA; CDR2 reads YSLEER. The CDR3 DNA is TGCGCCAGCAGTCCCGGACTAGCGGAAGAAGAGACCCAGTACTTC. Its protein is CASSPGLAEEETQYF.

This CDR3 is CASSSHGGALETQYF. The CDR3 DNA reads TGCGCCAGCAGCTCGCACGGGGGGGCCTTGGAGACCCAGTACTTC. The V and J genes are TRBV5-1 and TRBJ2-5, with 8 bases fitting TRBD2. V shed 3 bases, J shed 5 bases, and the junction held 9 bases outside the gene matches. The CDR3 covers 15 residues. Per germline, CDR1 SGHRS and CDR2 YFSETQ.

The sample holds a few counts of this clonotype. The rearrangement uses TRBV12-3 or TRBV12-4 and TRBJ1-1; D not resolved. V was pared by 3 bases and J by 1 base, with 9 bases between. The CDR3 totals 14 residues. The CDR3 sequence is CASSFKGANTEAFF. CDR3 nucleotides: TGTGCCAGCAGTTTTAAGGGTGCGAACACTGAAGCTTTCTTT.

In DNA form, the CDR3 reads TGTGCCAGCTCATCTACCGGGACAAAGAAATACGAGCAGTACTTC. As protein: CASSSTGTKKYEQYF. V gene TRBV18 combines with J gene TRBJ2-7; possibly TRBD1 for D (6 bases). This CDR3 is 15 amino acids long. V was cut by 5 bases and J by 4 bases, with 18 bases left in between. The germline CDR1 and CDR2 sequences are KGHSH and LQKENI.

This clonotype was detected many times. The rearrangement joins TRBV28 to TRBJ2-3, with unresolved D. CDR3 size: 13 residues. The V gene's germline CDR1 is MDHEN and CDR2 SYDVKM. The V end lost 4 bases, the J end lost 2 bases, and 7 bases lay between the germline ends. CDR3 coding DNA: TGTGCCAGCAGTTCCGGAACCACAGATACGCAGTATTTT. Encoded protein: CASSSGTTDTQYF.

This chain links TRBV11-2 with TRBJ2-3; 8 bases match TRBD1. Germline trimming cut 5 bases from V and 6 bases from J; bases unmatched to any gene: 7. This CDR3 region has 14 residues. The germline V gene has CDR1 SGHAT and CDR2 FQNNGV. The CDR3 bases are TGTGCCAGCAGCCCTCACAGGGGGAGGGATACGCAGTATTTT. Amino acids: CASSPHRGRDTQYF.

This clonotype was recorded many times. The V call is TRBV7-2, the J call TRBJ2-2, with D unresolved. This CDR3 is 11 amino acids long. Trimming took off 3 bases at V and 6 bases at J, with 2 bases between the two ends. Per germline, CDR1 SGHTA and CDR2 FQGNSA. CDR3 in DNA: TGTGCCAGCAGCTTCCCCGGGGAGCTGTTTTTT. Encoded protein: CASSFPGELFF.